Listed here is a single T cell receptor (beta chain). Its antigen is unknown. These data are taken from a study of T cell responses to AZD1222 COVID-19 vaccine. Study-level points and caveats: A rise in Spike-specific TCR breadth and depth followed two AZD1222 doses.

The protocol was immunoSEQ multiplex PCR, while the TCRdb copy is restricted to in-frame clones and leaves out a portion. The sample lists 120,000 to 150,000 clones, just over 85% occurring once. The CDR3 is 12 amino acids. V dropped 6 bases and J dropped 9 bases, with 14 bases sitting between them. Germline CDR1 reads SGHTA; CDR2 reads FQGNSA. The V gene is TRBV7-2, the J gene TRBJ1-1, with D perhaps matching TRBD1 (5 bases). The specimen comprised peripheral blood, sampled on day 0 of AZD1222 vaccination. The receptor comes from an adult in good health. The CDR3: CASSNTWDQAFF. Written as DNA, the CDR3 is TGTGCCAGCAGTAACACTTGGGACCAAGCTTTCTTT.